Each of the 9 T cell receptor beta chains below was sequenced from the same sample in a study of Ad26.COV2.S vaccination and SARS-CoV-2 variants. As for treatment: some 20 received Ad26.COV2.S at low or high dose, single or two shots; 5 received placebo; per-sample allocation not given. Samples analyzed were those drawn on day 63 after the first vaccine or placebo injection. Sequencing was performed with immunoSEQ multiplex PCR; in TCRdb, only in-frame clones are kept and a portion is missing. Here the sample spans approximately 450,000 clones, about 93% being singletons. This sample comprised peripheral blood, obtained in a trial of Ad26.COV2.S vaccine versus placebo. These receptors were obtained from a person between 18 and 59 years old who received the Ad26.COV2.S COVID-19 vaccine or a placebo.

This rearrangement joins TRBV11-2 to TRBJ2-3, with no clear D. Trimming left V 5 bases short and J 4 bases short, with 10 bases between. Germline CDR1 and CDR2: SGHAT and FQNNGV. CDR3 length: 13 amino acids. CDR3 loop: CASSPDYADTQYF. In nucleotides, the CDR3 is TGTGCCAGCAGCCCGGATTACGCAGATACGCAGTATTTT.

The J gene is TRBJ1-5, the V gene TRBV5-1; 7 bases fit TRBD1. The CDR3 covers 14 residues. Germline V lookup: CDR1 SGHRS, CDR2 YFSETQ. V was clipped by 4 bases and J by 7 bases; unmatched bases: 8. The CDR3 DNA is TGCGCCAGCAGCCACAGGGGTTTCCGGCAGCCCCAGCATTTT. As protein: CASSHRGFRQPQHF.

For the CDR3, the DNA is TGTGCCAGCAGTTCGGGACAGGGGGTCGACGAGCAGTACTTC. It translates to CASSSGQGVDEQYF. J is TRBJ2-7 and V is TRBV6-5, with 11 nucleotides matching TRBD1. This CDR3 spans 14 amino acids. Germline V gives CDR1 MNHEY, CDR2 SVGAGI. J lost 5 bases, V lost 4 bases, and 4 bases had no gene match.

The chain combines TRBV10-3 with TRBJ2-7; 7 bases are a match to TRBD1. CDR3 length: 11 residues. The V segment lost 10 bases and the J segment 7 bases; nucleotides outside the gene matches: 7. Germline V gives CDR1 ENHRY, CDR2 SYGVKD. The CDR3 DNA sequence: TGTGCCAGTCAGGGGGTGGGGGAGCAGTACTTC. This codes for CASQGVGEQYF.

As concerns this clone: The junction departs from germline at one end; a sequencing error may be responsible. This rearrangement joins TRBV7-7 to TRBJ2-1; 7 bases match TRBD1. CDR3 length equals 15 residues. In germline, CDR1 is SSHAT, CDR2 FNYEAQ (reference sequence). CDR3 nucleotide sequence: TGTGCTAGCAGCCGAGACAGGGCTTCCTACAATGAGCAGTTCTTC. Protein product: CASSRDRASYNEQFF.

The genes are TRBV29-1 and TRBJ2-7, with 8 bases aligning to TRBD1. Trimming cost V 6 bases and J 2 bases; bases outside gene matches: 9. The CDR3 covers 14 residues. From germline, CDR1 is SQVTM and CDR2 ANQGSEA. CDR3 sequence reads: CSVVGTGEPYEQYF. DNA of the CDR3: TGCAGCGTCGTCGGGACAGGAGAGCCCTACGAGCAGTACTTC.

The chain joins TRBV3-1 (or the pseudogene TRBV3-2) to TRBJ2-3, with TRBD2 identical over 7 bases. CDR1 and CDR2 from the germline V gene are LGHDT and YNNKEL (reference sequence). This CDR3 contains 19 residues. V gave up 1 base and J gave up 2 bases; unmatched junction bases: 15. CDR3 DNA sequence: TGTGCCAGCAGCCAAGCCGGGGGGAAGCAACCATTATTCACAGATACGCAGTATTTT. The encoded protein is CASSQAGGKQPLFTDTQYF.

The J gene is TRBJ1-1, the V gene TRBV5-1; 7 nucleotides align to TRBD1. CDR3 length: 15 amino acids. V lost 4 bases to trimming and J lost 3 bases; unmatched junction nucleotides: 9. The germline gives CDR1 SGHRS, CDR2 YFSETQ. The CDR3 sequence is CASSPYRGGHTEAFF. DNA for the CDR3: TGCGCCAGCAGCCCCTACAGGGGCGGGCACACTGAAGCTTTCTTT.

This rearrangement joins TRBV19 to TRBJ1-5, with 9 bases matching TRBD1. The CDR3 has 17 amino acids. The trim removed 10 bases at V and 1 base at J, leaving 14 bases unmatched. CDR1 LNHDA and CDR2 SQIVND come from the germline V gene (reference sequence). CDR3 in DNA: TGTGCCACCTCACGGGGGACAGGGATCATGAGCAATCAGCCCCAGCATTTT. Translating gives CATSRGTGIMSNQPQHF.